Shown below are 10 T cell receptor beta chains from a single sample sequenced in a study of T-cell reconstitution after alpha-beta-depleted transplantation in children. The TCRbeta library was prepared with unique molecular identifiers. Via MiXCR, TCRdb re-called the PCR reads, giving one row per CDR3 protein. Of about 210,000 distinct CDR3 sequences in the sample, around a sixth were seen once. The sequencing here drew on PBMCs, mostly from graft donor cells, taken 360 days after TCRalphabeta/CD19-depleted stem cell transplant. The receptors were gathered from a male patient aged 2 to 10 who had a stem cell transplant for acute lymphoblastic leukemia, so the T cells may come from the graft donor.

CDR3 sequence: CASSGTGRYSYNEQFF. CDR3 coding DNA: TGTGCCAGCAGTGGTACTGGTCGCTATTCCTACAATGAGCAGTTCTTC. This chain uses TRBV28 with TRBJ2-1; no definite D call. Germline V gives CDR1 MDHEN, CDR2 SYDVKM. V lost 5 bases and J lost 1, with 15 bases in between. CDR3 length: 16 residues.

This clonotype showed up just a few times. V and J are TRBV5-1 and TRBJ1-2; TRBD1 matches at 8 bases. The germline V gene has CDR1 SGHRS and CDR2 YFSETQ. The V and J ends lost 5 bases and 8 bases, in that order; junction bases with no gene match: 14. This CDR3 region has 15 residues. DNA for the CDR3: TGCGCCAGCAGGAGGGGACCGGGACAGGCGGACGGCTACACCTTC. This translates into CASRRGPGQADGYTF.

The CDR3 sequence: CASSFSQNHEQFF. The CDR3, as DNA: TGTGCCAGCAGTTTTTCACAGAACCATGAGCAGTTCTTC. The chain joins TRBV12-3 or TRBV12-4 to TRBJ2-1; D remains unclear. The CDR3 spans 13 residues. The ends were cut back, 3 bases at V and 8 bases at J, with 11 bases in the middle.

In this sample, this clonotype turned up many times. The rearrangement uses TRBV6-5 and TRBJ2-1; 8 nucleotides line up with TRBD1. Unmatched junction bases numbered 9, after V lost 4 bases and J lost 1 base. The V gene's germline CDR1 is MNHEY and CDR2 SVGAGI. CDR3 size: 17 residues. DNA of the CDR3: TGTGCCAGCAGTTTCCCAGGGACAGGTGAATCCTACAATGAGCAGTTCTTC. Residues: CASSFPGTGESYNEQFF.

The chain uses TRBV11-1 and TRBJ2-1; 8 positions match TRBD1. J was trimmed by 2 bases and V by 5 bases; bases with no gene match: 17. Germline values: CDR1 SGHAT, CDR2 FQDESV (reference sequence). The CDR3 sequence is 19 residues long. CDR3 residues: CASSNPGSQGAKTYNEQFF. The DNA for the CDR3 is TGTGCCAGCAGCAACCCGGGGAGCCAGGGGGCAAAAACCTACAATGAGCAGTTCTTC.

This clonotype has more than one count but fewer than ten. The chain recombines TRBV27 with TRBJ1-2; no firm D call. The germline CDR1 and CDR2 sequences are MNHEY and SMNVEV (reference sequence). Trimming pared 6 bases from V and 6 bases from J, leaving 17 bases between. The CDR3 length is 14 residues. The CDR3 DNA reads TGTGCCAGCAGCGGCACAGCCACCGAGGATGGCTACACCTTC. It yields the protein CASSGTATEDGYTF.

The CDR3 is CAGPGTANTGELFF. CDR3 sequence (DNA): TGTGCCGGACCCGGGACCGCGAACACCGGGGAGCTGTTTTTT. The V call is TRBV7-9, the J call TRBJ2-2; D tentatively fits TRBD1 or TRBD2 (5 bases each). The germline V and J ends were trimmed by 11 bases and 0 bases, with 13 bases remaining between them. The CDR3 totals 14 residues. Germline CDR1 reads SEHNR; CDR2 reads FQNEAQ (reference sequence).

This clonotype was counted between two and nine times. In DNA form, the CDR3 reads TGCGCCAGCAGCTTGCCGTCGGGGGCAGAGACCCAGTACTTC. It specifies CASSLPSGAETQYF. The V call is TRBV5-1, the J call TRBJ2-5; D assignment may be TRBD1 or TRBD2 (6 bases each). The length of the CDR3 is 14 residues. Trimming shortened V by 1 base and J by 4 bases, and 11 bases separated the two germline ends. The V gene's germline CDR1 is SGHRS and CDR2 YFSETQ. Drawing the rest from reference TRBV5-1 and TRBJ2-5, the complete variable domain is KAGVTQTPRYLIKTRGQQVTLSCSPISGHRSVSWYQQTPGQGLQFLFEYFSETQRNKGNFPGRFSGRQFSNSRSEMNVSTLELGDSALYLCASSLPSGAETQYFGPGTRLLVL.

This clonotype was detected ten times or more. V usage is TRBV28 and J usage is TRBJ2-3, with 10 bases matching TRBD1. Unmatched junction bases numbered 10, after V lost 5 bases and J lost 5 bases. From germline, CDR1 is MDHEN and CDR2 SYDVKM. This CDR3 is 16 amino acids long. CDR3 loop: CASSPAGTGDKDTQYF. DNA of the CDR3: TGTGCCAGCAGTCCCGCCGGGACAGGGGATAAAGATACGCAGTATTTT.

The chain has TRBV20-1 and TRBJ2-7; 7 bases map to TRBD2. CDR1 DFQATT and CDR2 SNEGSKA come from the germline V gene (reference sequence). The CDR3 length is 15 residues. V lost 3 bases to trimming and J lost 5 bases; unmatched junction nucleotides: 13. This CDR3 is CSASHGTNSDHEQYF. The CDR3 coding sequence is TGCAGTGCTAGTCATGGGACTAATTCGGACCACGAGCAGTACTTC.